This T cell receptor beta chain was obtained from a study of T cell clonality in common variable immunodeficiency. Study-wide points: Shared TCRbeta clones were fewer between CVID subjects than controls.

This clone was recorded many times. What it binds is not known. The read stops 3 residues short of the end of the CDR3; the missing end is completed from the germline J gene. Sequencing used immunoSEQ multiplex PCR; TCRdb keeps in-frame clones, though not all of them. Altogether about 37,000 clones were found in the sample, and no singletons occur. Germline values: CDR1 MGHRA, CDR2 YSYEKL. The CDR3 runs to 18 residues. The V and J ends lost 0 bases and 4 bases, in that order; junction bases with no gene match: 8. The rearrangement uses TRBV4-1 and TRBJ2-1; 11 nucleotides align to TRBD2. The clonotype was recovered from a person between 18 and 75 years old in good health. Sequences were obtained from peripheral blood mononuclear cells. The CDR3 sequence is CASSQEYVRLAGYNEQFF. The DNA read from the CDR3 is TGCGCCAGCAGCCAAGAATACGTCCGACTAGCGGGATACAATGAG.